Presented here are 32 T cell receptor beta chains from one specimen sequenced in a study of Graves' ophthalmopathy and Graves' hyperthyroidism. TCR beta CDR3 amplification used RNA transcripts. HTBI-primed RT-PCR formed the first round, and a multiplex PCR formed the second. TCRdb re-called the multiplex PCR reads with MiXCR, one entry per CDR3 protein. The table shows approximately 210,000 distinct CDR3 sequences, with about 32% occurring only once. Sample: peripheral blood. Receptor source: a man aged 50 or older with Graves' ophthalmopathy.

This clonotype was recorded a few times. The rearrangement uses TRBV12-3 or TRBV12-4 and TRBJ2-5; either TRBD1 or TRBD2 may supply D (5 bases each). The ends were cut back, 5 bases at V and 5 bases at J, with 15 bases in the middle. This CDR3 is 14 amino acids long. The CDR3 coding sequence is TGTGCCAGCAGTCATTCCGGGGCCGGGGAGACCCAGTACTTC. Protein sequence: CASSHSGAGETQYF.

In its sample, this clonotype was seen many times. The V gene is TRBV28, the J gene TRBJ2-7; no firm D call. CDR3 length: 12 amino acids. Germline V gene lookup returns CDR1 MDHEN and CDR2 SYDVKM. The V gene lost 6 bases and the J gene lost 4 bases, with 10 bases spanning the gap. The CDR3: CASSLLAYEQYF. The CDR3 nucleotides read TGTGCCAGCAGCCTCCTCGCGTACGAGCAGTACTTC.

This clonotype was detected ten times or more. The chain carries TRBV7-2 and TRBJ2-2; no reliable D call. Germline CDR1 and CDR2: SGHTA and FQGNSA. The CDR3 is 15 residues long. V gave up 5 bases and J gave up 7 bases, with 17 bases separating them. The chain's CDR3 is CASSPPDLSSGELFF. The CDR3 DNA sequence: TGTGCCAGCAGCCCGCCGGATCTCTCCAGCGGGGAGCTGTTTTTT.

In its sample, this clonotype was seen many times. The chain uses TRBV28 and TRBJ2-7; D is tentatively TRBD1 or TRBD2 (5 bases each). From germline, CDR1 is MDHEN and CDR2 SYDVKM. The CDR3 is 15 amino acids. V was pared by 8 bases and J by 3 bases, with 20 bases between. The CDR3, as DNA: TGTGCCAGCGAAATTGCCGGGGCCCTCAACTACGAGCAGTACTTC. This gives the protein CASEIAGALNYEQYF.

This clonotype was counted ten times or more. This chain uses TRBV6-2 or TRBV6-3 with TRBJ2-7, with 9 bases that match TRBD1. The CDR3 runs 15 residues. Germline V CDR1 and CDR2: MNHEY, SVGEGT. J was trimmed by 4 bases and V by 4 bases; bases with no gene match: 8. CDR3 bases: TGTGCCAGCAGTTCCCATGGGGACAGGGCATACGAGCAGTACTTC. This gives the protein CASSSHGDRAYEQYF.

This clonotype was observed at least ten times. The rearrangement links TRBV29-1 to TRBJ2-7; D is ambiguous. Trimming took 1 base from V and 1 from J, leaving 5 bases between them. Germline lookup yields CDR1 SQVTM and CDR2 ANQGSEA. The CDR3 is made up of 12 amino acids. Here the CDR3 reads CSVEVRSYEQYF. In nucleotides, the CDR3 is TGCAGCGTTGAAGTCCGATCCTACGAGCAGTACTTC.

This clonotype was observed many times. The chain employs TRBV29-1 and TRBJ1-1; no reliable D call. V lost 3 bases to trimming and J lost 4 bases, with 9 bases between them. The CDR3 runs 12 residues. From germline, CDR1 is SQVTM and CDR2 ANQGSEA. This chain's CDR3 is CSVDHKSTEAFF. The CDR3 DNA sequence: TGCAGCGTTGACCATAAGAGCACTGAAGCTTTCTTT.

This clonotype has ten or more counts. This rearrangement joins TRBV11-2 to TRBJ2-5; tentative D call: TRBD1 (5 bases). The ends were cut back, 4 bases at V and 4 bases at J, with 13 bases in the middle. CDR1 and CDR2 (germline): SGHAT, FQNNGV. The CDR3 is 14 residues long. This CDR3 reads CASSSPGQGETQYF. In nucleotides, the CDR3 is TGTGCCAGCAGCTCCCCCGGGCAGGGAGAGACCCAGTACTTC.

This clonotype was counted at least ten times. This rearrangement joins TRBV11-2 to TRBJ1-2; possible D gene TRBD1, 5 bases. There are 16 residues in the CDR3. The V end was cut by 0 bases, the J end by 5 bases, with 16 bases between. CDR1 and CDR2 from the germline V gene are SGHAT and FQNNGV. The CDR3 region is CASSLEAGWSPYGYTF. DNA of the CDR3: TGTGCCAGCAGCTTAGAAGCAGGGTGGTCCCCTTATGGCTACACCTTC.

There are many counts of this clonotype. V usage is TRBV20-1 and J usage is TRBJ2-7, with 7 bases identical to TRBD2. J lost 2 bases, V lost 5 bases, and 12 bases had no gene match. The CDR3 length is 15 residues. From germline, CDR1 is DFQATT and CDR2 SNEGSKA (reference sequence). This chain's CDR3 is CSAQSGLAVTYEQYF. CDR3 nucleotides: TGCAGTGCTCAATCGGGGCTAGCGGTCACCTACGAGCAGTACTTC.

The gene calls are TRBV7-6 and TRBJ1-1; no clear D. From germline, CDR1 is SGHVS and CDR2 FNYEAQ. CDR3 length: 16 residues. V was pared by 5 bases and J by 1 base, with 17 bases between. As DNA, the CDR3 is TGTGCCAGCAGCCCCACCCCTTACCGGGGGAACACTGAAGCTTTCTTT. Translating gives CASSPTPYRGNTEAFF.

This clonotype was counted at least ten times. A clone one base away is much larger, so this may be a read error. CDR3 protein: CAGSAGAPAQETQYF. CDR3 coding DNA: TGTGCCGGCAGTGCCGGGGCACCGGCACAAGAGACCCAGTACTTC. This chain links TRBV12-3 or TRBV12-4 with TRBJ2-5; perhaps D is TRBD1 or TRBD2 (5 bases each). The CDR3 length is 15 residues.

CDR3 DNA: TGTGCCAGCAGTTTCGCCGGGAGGGTTGACAATGAGCAGTTCTTC. Encoded protein: CASSFAGRVDNEQFF. The chain couples TRBV28 to TRBJ2-1, with TRBD2 matching 8 bases. Germline-derived CDR1 and CDR2 are MDHEN and SYDVKM. The trim removed 3 bases at V and 5 bases at J, leaving 6 bases unmatched. CDR3 size: 15 residues.

This rearrangement joins TRBV4-1 to TRBJ2-7, with D uncertain. The germline CDR1 and CDR2 sequences are MGHRA and YSYEKL. Trimming removed 1 base at V and 2 bases at J, with 12 bases between. The CDR3 is 15 residues long. The CDR3 here is CASSQGTTQTYEQYF. The CDR3, as DNA: TGCGCCAGCAGCCAAGGGACCACGCAGACCTACGAGCAGTACTTC.

The sample holds one count of this clonotype. The V call is TRBV28, the J call TRBJ1-1; TRBD1 matches at 7 bases. Germline V lookup: CDR1 MDHEN, CDR2 SYDVKM. This CDR3 is built from 17 residues. V lost 5 bases to trimming and J lost 5 bases; unmatched junction nucleotides: 17. The CDR3 nucleotides are TGTGCCAGCAGTCGGCCTCGACAGGGATTGGCTCGGACTGAAGCTTTCTTT. It codes for CASSRPRQGLARTEAFF.

In DNA form, the CDR3 reads TGTGCCAGCCTTAAGGACAGGGCGAGCACCGAGCAGTACTTC. As protein: CASLKDRASTEQYF. The chain links TRBV7-2 to TRBJ2-7; 8 nucleotides agree with TRBD1. This CDR3 comprises 14 residues. Germline values: CDR1 SGHTA, CDR2 FQGNSA. The ends lost 8 bases at V and 6 bases at J; junction bases unmatched: 12.

This clonotype was picked up many times. V is TRBV7-2 and J is TRBJ1-2; D ambiguous. The CDR3 is made up of 12 amino acids. CDR1 is SGHTA and CDR2 is FQGNSA in the germline V gene. Trimming pared 1 base from V and 4 bases from J, leaving 4 bases between. CDR3 loop: CASSLDFYGYTF. The CDR3 nucleotides read TGTGCCAGCAGCTTAGACTTCTATGGCTACACCTTC.

This clonotype has at least ten counts. The chain carries TRBV20-1 and TRBJ2-7; 9 bases line up with TRBD2. Unmatched junction bases numbered 11, after V lost 5 bases and J lost 6 bases. CDR1 is DFQATT, CDR2 SNEGSKA, per germline (reference sequence). The CDR3 has 14 amino acids. The CDR3 DNA sequence: TGCAGTGCTGCCTCGGGACTAGCAACATGCGAGCAGTACTTC. Translation: CSAASGLATCEQYF.

This clonotype was observed at least ten times. J is TRBJ1-5 and V is TRBV19, with 10 bases aligning to TRBD1. The CDR3 is 15 residues long. Trimming at V came to 3 bases and at J to 4 bases, leaving 3 bases not matched to a gene. Germline V gene lookup returns CDR1 LNHDA and CDR2 SQIVND (reference sequence). The CDR3 sequence is CASSMGTGANQPQHF. Written as DNA, the CDR3 is TGTGCCAGTAGTATGGGGACAGGGGCAAATCAGCCCCAGCATTTT.

In this sample, this clonotype turned up many times. The V call is TRBV10-2, the J call TRBJ2-7; tentative D call: TRBD2 (6 bases). The length of the CDR3 is 12 residues. V was shortened by 6 bases and J by 3 bases, with 9 bases between the two germline ends. Germline V gene lookup returns CDR1 WSHSY and CDR2 SAAADI. CDR3 loop: CASSRDFYEQYF. The CDR3 DNA sequence: TGCGCCAGCAGCCGGGACTTCTACGAGCAGTACTTC.

This clonotype was observed at least ten times. The chain recombines TRBV29-1 with TRBJ2-5; 10 bases align to TRBD1. The CDR3 has 15 residues. The V gene end was trimmed by 6 bases and the J gene end by 5 bases; junction bases not matched to a gene: 12. Germline CDR1 reads SQVTM; CDR2 reads ANQGSEA. DNA of the CDR3: TGCAGCGTCGAGGGGGGGACAGGGGAGAGCGAGACCCAGTACTTC. It yields the protein CSVEGGTGESETQYF.

This rearrangement joins TRBV6-5 to TRBJ1-1, with D unclear. Germline lookup yields CDR1 MNHEY and CDR2 SVGAGI. Trimming shortened V by 5 bases and J by 0 bases, and 13 bases separated the two germline ends. The CDR3 extends over 15 amino acids. CDR3 in amino acids: CASSLLDVMNTEAFF. CDR3 bases: TGTGCCAGCAGTCTTCTCGACGTCATGAACACTGAAGCTTTCTTT.

This clonotype was recorded many times. This rearrangement joins TRBV7-2 to TRBJ2-5, with D hard to call. V was shortened by 7 bases and J by 5 bases, with 17 bases between the two germline ends. Germline assignment: CDR1 SGHTA and CDR2 FQGNSA. This CDR3 spans 14 amino acids. The CDR3: CASTVGPEWETQYF. The CDR3 DNA is TGTGCCAGCACCGTGGGCCCGGAGTGGGAGACCCAGTACTTC.

This clonotype has ten or more counts. V usage is TRBV15 and J usage is TRBJ2-5; D remains unclear. Germline assignment: CDR1 LNHNV and CDR2 YYDKDF (reference sequence). Trimming removed 1 base from V and 1 base from J, with 10 bases in between. The CDR3 runs to 15 residues. The CDR3: CATSRVTTTQETQYF. The DNA of the CDR3 is TGTGCCACCAGCAGAGTCACGACAACCCAAGAGACCCAGTACTTC.

In this sample, this clonotype turned up many times. The V gene is TRBV5-1, the J gene TRBJ1-1; perhaps TRBD1 as D (6 bases). Germline CDR1 reads SGHRS; CDR2 reads YFSETQ. This CDR3 contains 15 residues. The ends were cut back, 3 bases at V and 0 bases at J, with 12 bases in the middle. This chain's CDR3 is CASSSSGTMNTEAFF. In DNA form, the CDR3 reads TGCGCCAGCAGCTCCTCCGGGACAATGAACACTGAAGCTTTCTTT.

This clonotype was found many times. The rearrangement joins TRBV7-9 to TRBJ1-1, with D perhaps matching TRBD1 (5 bases). The CDR3 extends over 12 amino acids. From germline, CDR1 is SEHNR and CDR2 FQNEAQ (reference sequence). With 5 bases removed from V and 11 bases from J, the gap between germline ends came to 15 bases. CDR3 region: CASSPGNQEAFF. The CDR3 DNA is TGTGCCAGCAGCCCAGGGAACCAGGAGGCTTTCTTT.

The sample holds many counts of this clonotype. The rearrangement uses TRBV6-5 and TRBJ2-7; D is possibly TRBD1 (6 bases). Germline V gene data show CDR1 as MNHEY and CDR2 as SVGAGI. The ends were cut back, 0 bases at V and 9 bases at J, with 12 bases in the middle. The CDR3 runs 13 residues. CDR3 in DNA: TGTGCCAGCAGTTACTCGGGACAAACGGGGCAGTACTTC. Protein sequence: CASSYSGQTGQYF.

The table lists this clonotype with a count of one. The V gene is TRBV20-1, the J gene TRBJ1-1; possible D gene TRBD1, 6 bases. Germline CDR1 DFQATT, CDR2 SNEGSKA (reference sequence). V lost 5 bases, J lost 1 base, and 11 bases lay in between. The CDR3 extends over 13 amino acids. The CDR3 here is CSAAGDSNTEAFF. In DNA, the CDR3 is TGCAGTGCTGCAGGGGACTCGAACACTGAAGCTTTCTTT.

As to this clonotype: A read error may explain this, as a much larger clone is one base away. This chain joins TRBV7-2 and TRBJ1-3; TRBD1 might be the D (6 bases). Per germline, CDR1 SGHTA and CDR2 FQGNSA. This CDR3 is 14 amino acids long. The CDR3 region has the DNA TGTGCCAGCAGCCCGACAGGCCCTGGAAACACCACATATTTT. Protein product: CASSPTGPGNTTYF.

This clonotype was seen many times. The chain couples TRBV4-1 to TRBJ2-5; TRBD1 or TRBD2 may be the D gene (5 bases each). Germline CDR1 MGHRA, CDR2 YSYEKL. Trimming took off 3 bases at V and 7 bases at J, with 21 bases between the two ends. The CDR3 contains 16 residues. In DNA, the CDR3 is TGCGCCAGCAGCCACCCCAGGGAAGCCGGGATTGCGACCCAGTACTTC. Its protein product is CASSHPREAGIATQYF.

This clonotype was picked up many times. The chain has TRBV28 and TRBJ1-1; TRBD1 matches at 8 bases. J gave up 5 bases and V 4 bases, and 3 bases lay outside the gene matches. Germline V lookup: CDR1 MDHEN, CDR2 SYDVKM. The CDR3 consists of 13 residues. The CDR3 region has the DNA TGTGCCAGCAGTTGGCAGGGGGCAACTGAAGCTTTCTTT. This translates into CASSWQGATEAFF. Full variable domain (remainder filled in from reference TRBV28 and TRBJ1-1): DVKVTQSSRYLVKRTGEKVFLECVQDMDHENMFWYRQDPGLGLRLIYFSYDVKMKEKGDIPEGYSVSREKKERFSLILESASTNQTSMYLCASSWQGATEAFFGQGTRLTVV.

This clonotype occurred many times. The J gene is TRBJ1-5, the V gene TRBV2; perhaps TRBD1 as D (6 bases). Germline V gene sequence: CDR1 SNHLY, CDR2 FYNNEI. Trimming shortened V by 8 bases and J by 0 bases, and 11 bases separated the two germline ends. This CDR3 is 14 amino acids long. CDR3 nucleotides: TGTGCCAGCGTGGACAGCAATAGCAATCAGCCCCAGCATTTT. Translation: CASVDSNSNQPQHF.